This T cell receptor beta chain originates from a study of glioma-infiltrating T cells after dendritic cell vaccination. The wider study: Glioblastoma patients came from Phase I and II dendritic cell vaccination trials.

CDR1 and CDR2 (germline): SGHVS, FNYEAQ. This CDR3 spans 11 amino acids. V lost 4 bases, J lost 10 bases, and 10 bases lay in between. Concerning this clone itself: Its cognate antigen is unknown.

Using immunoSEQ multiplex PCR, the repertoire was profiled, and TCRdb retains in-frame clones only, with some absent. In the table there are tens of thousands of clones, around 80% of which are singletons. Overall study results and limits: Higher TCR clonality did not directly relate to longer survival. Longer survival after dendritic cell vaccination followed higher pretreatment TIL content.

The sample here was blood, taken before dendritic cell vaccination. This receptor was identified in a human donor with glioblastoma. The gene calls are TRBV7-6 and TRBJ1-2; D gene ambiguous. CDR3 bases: TGTGCCAGCAGCTCCCAGAGGGTCTACACCTTC. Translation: CASSSQRVYTF.